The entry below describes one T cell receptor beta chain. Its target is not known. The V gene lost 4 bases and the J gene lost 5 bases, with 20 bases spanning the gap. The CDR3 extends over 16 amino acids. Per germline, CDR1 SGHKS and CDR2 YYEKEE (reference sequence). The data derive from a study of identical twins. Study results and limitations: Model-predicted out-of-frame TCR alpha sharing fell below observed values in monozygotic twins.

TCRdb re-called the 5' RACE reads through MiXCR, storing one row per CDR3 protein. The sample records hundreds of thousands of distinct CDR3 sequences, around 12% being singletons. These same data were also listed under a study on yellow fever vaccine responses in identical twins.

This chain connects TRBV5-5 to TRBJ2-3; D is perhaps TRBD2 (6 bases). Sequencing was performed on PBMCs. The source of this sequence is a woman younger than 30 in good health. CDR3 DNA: TGTGCCAGCAGCCCGCGGGGAGGCAGGGTGGAAGATACGCAGTATTTT. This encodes CASSPRGGRVEDTQYF.